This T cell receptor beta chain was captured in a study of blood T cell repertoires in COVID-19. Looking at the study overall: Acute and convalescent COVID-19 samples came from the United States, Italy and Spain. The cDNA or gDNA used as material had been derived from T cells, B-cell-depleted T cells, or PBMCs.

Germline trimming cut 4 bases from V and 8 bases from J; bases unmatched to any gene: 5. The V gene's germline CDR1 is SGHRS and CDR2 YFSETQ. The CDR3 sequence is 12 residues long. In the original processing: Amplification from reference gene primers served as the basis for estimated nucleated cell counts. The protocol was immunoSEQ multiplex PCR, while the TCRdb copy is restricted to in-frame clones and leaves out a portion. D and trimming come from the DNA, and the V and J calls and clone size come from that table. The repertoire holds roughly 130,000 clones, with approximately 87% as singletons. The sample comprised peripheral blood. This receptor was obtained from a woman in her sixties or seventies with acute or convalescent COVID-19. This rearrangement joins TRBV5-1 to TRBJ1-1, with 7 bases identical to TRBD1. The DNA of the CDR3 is TGCGCCAGCAGCCGGACAGGCCCGGAAGCTTTCTTT. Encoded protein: CASSRTGPEAFF. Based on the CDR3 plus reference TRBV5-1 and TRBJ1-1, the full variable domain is KAGVTQTPRYLIKTRGQQVTLSCSPISGHRSVSWYQQTPGQGLQFLFEYFSETQRNKGNFPGRFSGRQFSNSRSEMNVSTLELGDSALYLCASSRTGPEAFFGQGTRLTVV.